Detailed here is one TCR beta chain. There is no known antigen for this receptor. Within one base of it there is no much larger clone, and no base qualities were kept. The data stem from a study of shared clonotypes between healthy human individuals (dated by TCRdb to about 2020). Turning to the overall study: The cohort comprised two women and a few men aged 18 to 49 years. Between about 0.85 and 9.5 billion PBMCs per donor were obtained by leukapheresis. Libraries were prepared and TCR repertoires were sequenced by different laboratories using diverse techniques, in order to increase sequencing depth and limit assay-specific biases. Per donor, three plates each were used for CD4 naive and CD4 memory, two for CD8 naive, and one for CD8 memory. The study deeply sequenced blood TCR repertoires of about 5 healthy adults to estimate repertoire size and the extent of clonotype sharing between individuals.

Using the deep immunoSEQ assay, multiplex PCR amplified TCR CDR3 regions from genomic DNA. Extracted genomic DNA from each cell subset was distributed evenly across all wells of several immunoSEQ 96-well plates, and each plate was treated as a replicate. For sorted subsets, about 210 ng of genomic DNA, equivalent to around 30,000 T cell genomes, went into each replicate PCR. The purified libraries were quantified using a Qubit 3.0 fluorometer, sized with a Bioanalyzer 2100, and then quantified again using the KAPA Library Quantification kit. Each immunoSEQ 96-well plate was sequenced on its own single-read 150-cycle Illumina NextSeq 550 flow cell. Under the source paper's analysis protocol: The immunoSEQ output contained only junctional sequences without quality scores, so filtering could not match that applied to full-length reads. To assign V/J genes and CDR3, sequences were annotated against IMGT germline references using PyIR, a Python wrapper for IgBLAST v1.9. Reads with weak V/J assignments (E-value above 1e-6), missing CDR3, stop codons, out-of-frame junctions, or ambiguous translated residues were removed. V3J clonotypes were defined as sequences sharing an identical inferred V gene, J gene, and CDR3 amino acid sequence. To compute the percentage overlap between repertoires, the number of shared unique clonotypes was divided by the size of the smaller repertoire. RTK rarefaction, the Chao1 estimator, and Recon v2.1 estimates of unobserved clonotypes were used to assess repertoire richness. Generation probabilities were computed with OLGA for all TCRbeta clonotypes obtained by the gDNA method from four donors. The table was pulled from immuneACCESS by TCRdb, which kept in-frame rearrangements only. Such tables lose some clones; where checked, under half of the loss comes from unresolved V genes, and the rest has no known cause. V, J and clone size were drawn from that table, and D and trimming were deduced from the DNA. Counted in this sample were about 2.4 million clones; approximately 94% of them appeared once. About 0.13% of the sample goes to the ten largest clones.

V is pared back by 2 bases and J by 5 bases, with 7 bases lying between the germline termini. Including cysteine and phenylalanine, the CDR3 has 11 amino acids. This entry keeps only the CDR3 DNA: 33 bases, framed from base 1. Sequences GTSNPN (CDR1) and SVGIG (CDR2) are obtained from the germline V gene (reference sequence). Results the study describes overall, beyond this receptor: Across a few donors, 5% to 6% of naive CD4, more than 3% of naive CD8, 2.3% of memory CD4, and approximately 0.4% of memory CD8 clonotypes were shared. Because the study included a small number of donors, the genetic and exposure-history diversity represented was limited. Compared with non-shared clonotypes, clonotypes shared by all four sorted-subset donors had higher generation probabilities. Larger estimated clonotype richness was generally found for naive subsets than for memory subsets. Incomplete sequencing was indicated by rarefaction of sorted-subset datasets, despite the large sequencing depth. Sampling was restricted to blood, and TCR repertoires in tissues likely differ from the TCR repertoires found in blood. Based on pairwise subsampling, the degree of clonotype sharing among donors was expected to be affected by sequencing depth.

The donors were healthy, HIV-negative adults with no recently reported acute infections or vaccinations. Only Caucasian adults living in Nashville, Tennessee, USA were represented among the donors. Magnetic negative selection was used to enrich CD4+ T cells, after which naive cells were positively selected on CD45RA and the negative fraction became the memory subset. Blood was collected by leukapheresis, and PBMCs were isolated by Ficoll-Histopaque density gradient centrifugation and then cryopreserved in liquid nitrogen vapor phase. Purity and quantity of every magnetically sorted T cell population were checked by analytical flow cytometry. Each sorted fraction had its genomic DNA isolated and then quantified by UV absorbance on a Nanodrop 2000c.

The V gene is TRBV30 and the J gene is TRBJ2-7, with the D gene call left open. Sequencing used naive CD4+ T cells sorted from blood. Sample cell subset or site, as interpreted from the label and publication: CD45RA+ positively selected. The receptor was isolated from a man younger than 35 in good health. The CDR3 region: CAWSSHHEQYF. The nucleotides read TGTGCCTGGAGTAGCCATCACGAGCAGTACTTC.